What follows are 27 T cell receptor beta chains derived from one specimen sequenced in a study of T cells in women clearing cervical HPV infection. Data came from immunoSEQ multiplex PCR; TCRdb stores just in-frame clones and leaves some out. In all, the sample yields around 17,000 clones. The sample consisted of blood buffy coat. The receptors here all came from a woman aged 18 to 69 with a cervical HPV16 infection that either progressed to CIN3+ or cleared (not recorded which).

As regards this clone: The read ends 3 residues early relative to the CDR3; the germline J gene fills the gap. The chain combines TRBV7-9 with TRBJ2-2; D is unresolved. The germline CDR1 and CDR2 sequences are SEHNR and FQNEAQ (reference sequence). CDR3 length: 14 amino acids. V lost 0 bases to trimming and J lost 1 base, with 3 bases between them. CDR3 DNA (partial): TGTGCCAGCAGCTTAGCCGGGAACACCGGGGAG. Translation: CASSLAGNTGE. The whole CDR3 protein reads CASSLAGNTGELFF.

With regard to this clone: The CDR3 extends 3 residues past the end of the read, so its final part is completed from the germline J gene. This sequence joins TRBV9 and TRBJ2-7; unclear D gene. Trimming took off 3 bases at V and 3 bases at J, with 4 bases between the two ends. CDR1 is SGDLS, CDR2 YYNGEE, per germline. This CDR3 has 11 residues. The sequenced CDR3 bases are TGTGCCAGCAGCGCACTCTACGAG. Protein sequence: CASSALYE. The full CDR3 is CASSALYEQYF. The whole variable domain, remainder taken from reference TRBV9 and TRBJ2-7, is DSGVTQTPKHLITATGQRVTLRCSPRSGDLSVYWYQQSLDQGLQFLIQYYNGEERAKGNILERFSAQQFPDLHSELNLSSLELGDSALYFCASSALYEQYFGPGTRLTVT.

As to this clone: Coverage ceases 3 residues before the CDR3 finishes, and the germline J gene fills in the end. V and J are TRBV23-1 and TRBJ1-2, with D maybe TRBD1 (5 bases). TRBV23-1 is identified as an open reading frame with a role that is uncertain. The V end lost 6 bases, the J end lost 7 bases, and 12 bases lay between the germline ends. CDR3 size: 12 residues. CDR3 DNA (partial): TGCGCCAGCAGCCCCGGGGGGGGTGGC. This sequence encodes CASSPGGGG. The entire CDR3 protein is CASSPGGGGYTF.

Points on this clone: Sequencing ends 3 residues short of the CDR3 end; the germline J gene provides the rest. The rearrangement links TRBV14 to TRBJ1-4; D remains ambiguous. Trimming took off 4 bases at V and 4 bases at J, with 7 bases between the two ends. The CDR3 contains 13 residues. Germline V CDR1 and CDR2: SGHDN, FVKESK. The CDR3 protein is CASSPRINEKLFF. Partial CDR3 DNA: TGTGCCAGCAGCCCCAGAATTAATGAAAAA.

As for this clone: The read ends 3 residues early relative to the CDR3; the germline J gene fills the gap. The V call is TRBV14, the J call TRBJ2-7; tentative D call: TRBD1 (5 bases). Germline V gene data show CDR1 as SGHDN and CDR2 as FVKESK. The V gene lost 6 bases and the J gene lost 4 bases, with 13 bases spanning the gap. The CDR3 has 13 residues. The CDR3 region is CASSGAGRYEQYF. The sequenced CDR3 bases are TGTGCCAGCAGTGGGGCAGGGCGTTACGAG.

In the case of this clone: The read terminates 3 residues before the CDR3 end, so the remaining end is supplied by the germline J gene. The chain recombines TRBV19 with TRBJ2-1; TRBD2 matches at 7 bases. V lost 6 bases to trimming and J lost 0 bases; unmatched junction nucleotides: 2. This CDR3 has 14 residues. Germline V lookup: CDR1 LNHDA, CDR2 SQIVND (reference sequence). The covered CDR3 bases are TGTGCCAGTAGAGGCGGGAGCTCCTACAATGAG. Translation gives CASRGGSSYNE. Given in full, the CDR3 is CASRGGSSYNEQFF.

As for this clone: Read coverage stops 3 residues before the CDR3 terminus; the germline J gene supplies the remainder. The chain joins TRBV5-1 to TRBJ1-1, with 7 bases that match TRBD1. Per the germline V gene, CDR1 is SGHRS and CDR2 is YFSETQ. The J segment lost 0 bases and the V segment lost 0 bases, leaving 5 bases of the junction unmatched. The CDR3 is 16 residues long. Partial CDR3 DNA: TGCGCCAGCAGCTTGGGTGTAGGGGGCATGAACACTGAA. Translating gives CASSLGVGGMNTE. The CDR3 reads in full as CASSLGVGGMNTEAFF.

On this clone itself: The read halts 3 residues ahead of the CDR3 end, with the missing end drawn from the germline J gene. This chain joins TRBV18 and TRBJ1-5, with D maybe TRBD1 (6 bases). Between the trimmed V and J ends, which lost 0 bases and 7 bases, there was a span of 13 bases. This CDR3 contains 15 residues. Germline-derived CDR1 and CDR2 are KGHSH and LQKENI. CDR3 loop: CASSPPGGDTQPQHF. The DNA read from the CDR3 is TGTGCCAGCTCACCACCAGGGGGAGACACCCAGCCC. Looking up the rest from reference TRBV18 and TRBJ1-5 gives the full variable domain: NAGVMQNPRHLVRRRGQEARLRCSPMKGHSHVYWYRQLPEEGLKFMVYLQKENIIDESGMPKERFSAEFPKEGPSILRIQQVVRGDSAAYFCASSPPGGDTQPQHFGDGTRLSIL.

On this clone itself: The CDR3 is cut off 3 residues early in the read; its end comes from the germline J gene. The chain employs TRBV5-1 and TRBJ2-3; D is perhaps TRBD2 (6 bases). Deletions cut 4 bases from V and 3 bases from J, with 12 bases between. CDR3 size: 14 residues. Germline V gives CDR1 SGHRS, CDR2 YFSETQ. The CDR3 reads CASSRDSLTDTQYF. The sequenced part of the CDR3 DNA is TGCGCCAGCAGCCGGGACTCGTTAACAGATACG.

With respect to this clone: The read halts 3 residues ahead of the CDR3 end, with the missing end drawn from the germline J gene. This chain links TRBV10-2 with TRBJ1-4, with D possibly being TRBD1 (5 bases). Germline CDR1 is WSHSY and CDR2 is SAAADI. This CDR3 has 13 amino acids. The germline V and J ends were trimmed by 6 bases and 8 bases, with 13 bases remaining between them. The part of the CDR3 DNA that was read is TGCGCCAGCAGCCTGACAGAAGGGGAAAAA. Residues: CASSLTEGEK. The CDR3 in full is CASSLTEGEKLFF.

A note on this clone: The DNA ends 3 residues before the CDR3 does, and the rest of the CDR3 is filled in from the germline J gene. The chain links TRBV18 to TRBJ2-4; perhaps TRBD1 as D (6 bases). This CDR3 has 12 amino acids. Germline V gene lookup returns CDR1 KGHSH and CDR2 LQKENI. The CDR3 spells CASSPDRPVQYF. CDR3 DNA (partial): TGTGCCAGCTCACCAGACAGGCCGGTT. Full variable domain (missing parts from reference TRBV18 and TRBJ2-4): NAGVMQNPRHLVRRRGQEARLRCSPMKGHSHVYWYRQLPEEGLKFMVYLQKENIIDESGMPKERFSAEFPKEGPSILRIQQVVRGDSAAYFCASSPDRPVQYFGAGTRLSVL.

Concerning this clone itself: The sequence runs out 3 residues before the end of the CDR3; the remainder is reconstructed from the germline J gene. The chain links TRBV28 to TRBJ1-2; 7 bases line up with TRBD1. The CDR3 is 14 residues long. The germline V gene has CDR1 MDHEN and CDR2 SYDVKM. The J segment lost 6 bases and the V segment lost 6 bases, leaving 10 bases of the junction unmatched. The sequenced part of the CDR3 DNA is TGTGCCAGCAGCCCAGCAGGGGGGCAAAATGGC. Translating it yields CASSPAGGQNG. The complete CDR3 protein is CASSPAGGQNGYTF.

Details on this clone: From the germline J gene comes the end of the CDR3, since the read stops 3 residues before it. The chain employs TRBV2 and TRBJ2-3, with 7 bases fitting TRBD2. CDR1 is SNHLY, CDR2 FYNNEI, per germline. Germline trimming cut 3 bases from V and 4 bases from J; bases unmatched to any gene: 4. The CDR3 length is 14 residues. The CDR3 sequence: CASSDKRGSDTQYF. Partial CDR3 DNA: TGTGCCAGCAGTGATAAGCGGGGTTCAGATACG.

Note on this clone: The CDR3 goes on 3 residues after the read ends, and that part is filled in from the germline J gene. The chain couples TRBV6-2 or TRBV6-3 to TRBJ1-1, with D possibly matching TRBD1 (5 bases). Deletions cut 5 bases from V and 3 bases from J, with 7 bases between. The germline V gene encodes CDR1 MNHEY and CDR2 SVGEGT. The CDR3 contains 12 residues. CDR3 bases read: TGTGCCAGCAGTAGACAGTACACTGAA. Amino acid sequence: CASSRQYTE. The CDR3, in full, reads CASSRQYTEAFF.

Of note for this clone: Read coverage stops 3 residues before the CDR3 terminus; the germline J gene supplies the remainder. This chain joins TRBV6-4 and TRBJ1-5; maybe TRBD1 (6 bases). With 4 bases removed from V and 7 bases from J, the gap between germline ends came to 11 bases. The CDR3 loop spans 13 amino acids. Germline CDR1 MRHNA, CDR2 SNTAGT. CDR3 DNA, as far as it was read: TGTGCCAGCAGTGCAGGGGAGGGCCAGCCC. Translation: CASSAGEGQP. The CDR3 as a whole reads CASSAGEGQPQHF.

Details on this clone: The DNA ends 3 residues before the CDR3 does, and the rest of the CDR3 is filled in from the germline J gene. J is TRBJ2-2 and V is TRBV5-6; the D gene is possibly TRBD2 (7 bases). Germline CDR1 reads SGHDT; CDR2 reads YYEEEE. This CDR3 contains 15 residues. The CDR3 loop is CASSLEGRGNSLLFF. CDR3 bases read: TGTGCCAGCAGCTTGGAGGGGAGGGGGAATTCACTG.

On this clone: Compared with germline, one end of the junction differs, possibly owing to a read error. The CDR3 is CATEVFNNGYTF. The DNA read from the CDR3 is TGTGCCACCGAGGTATTTAACAATGGC. The V call is TRBV28, the J call TRBJ1-2; D not resolved. The read terminates 3 residues before the CDR3 end, so the remaining end is supplied by the germline J gene. This CDR3 region has 12 residues. CDR1 is MDHEN, CDR2 SYDVKM, per germline.

On this clone itself: The CDR3 goes on 3 residues after the read ends, and that part is filled in from the germline J gene. The chain joins TRBV6-2 or TRBV6-3 to TRBJ2-3; TRBD2 agrees at 8 bases. Germline CDR1 and CDR2: MNHEY and SVGEGT. The CDR3 contains 16 residues. V shed 0 bases, J shed 4 bases, and the junction held 6 bases outside the gene matches. The CDR3 reads CASSYSGLGGADTQYF. CDR3 DNA, as far as it was read: TGTGCCAGCAGTTACTCGGGTCTCGGGGGGGCAGATACG.

Turning to this clone: The junction shows a germline mismatch at one end, possibly a read error. Coverage ceases 3 residues before the CDR3 finishes, and the germline J gene fills in the end. This chain uses TRBV6-1 with TRBJ2-3; TRBD1 aligns across 7 bases. The CDR3 spans 16 residues. Germline V gene data show CDR1 as MNHNS and CDR2 as SASEGT. The CDR3 DNA, read in part, is TGTGCCAGCAGTAAAGCCGGGACAGTTAGTACAGATACG. It encodes CASSKAGTVSTDT. The CDR3 reads in full as CASSKAGTVSTDTQYF.

Remarks on this clone: The read ends 3 residues shy of where the CDR3 ends; the end is completed using the germline J gene. The rearrangement links TRBV19 to TRBJ2-2, with 7 positions matching TRBD2. CDR1 is LNHDA, CDR2 SQIVND, per germline (reference sequence). CDR3 size: 17 residues. CDR3 sequence: CASSMSGNAGTNEKLFF. The DNA read from the CDR3 is TGTGCCAGTAGTATGTCCGGGAATGCCGGGACTAATGAAAAG.

Points on this clone: The read halts 3 residues ahead of the CDR3 end, with the missing end drawn from the germline J gene. The genes are TRBV30 and TRBJ2-2, with D tentatively TRBD2 (6 bases). Germline values: CDR1 GTSNPN, CDR2 SVGIG (reference sequence). This CDR3 has 14 amino acids. Incomplete CDR3 DNA: TGTGCCTGGAGGGGGACGGACTATAATTCACCG. Amino acid sequence: CAWRGTDYNSP. The CDR3 in full is CAWRGTDYNSPLFF.

About this clone: The missing CDR3 end, 3 residues past where the read stops, is filled in from the germline J gene. The rearrangement uses TRBV18 and TRBJ1-1; TRBD1 might be the D (5 bases). V was trimmed by 0 bases and J by 4 bases, leaving 9 bases between them. CDR1 is KGHSH and CDR2 is LQKENI in the germline V gene. The CDR3 loop spans 14 amino acids. This chain's CDR3 is CASSPPGGGTEAFF. The part of the CDR3 DNA that was read is TGTGCCAGCTCACCACCGGGGGGGGGCACTGAA.

Points on this clone: The CDR3 goes on 3 residues after the read ends, and that part is filled in from the germline J gene. The chain recombines TRBV4-1 with TRBJ1-3, with D unresolved. CDR3 length: 15 amino acids. V shed 1 base and J shed 0 bases, with 7 bases lying between them. CDR1 is MGHRA and CDR2 is YSYEKL in the germline V gene. CDR3 DNA, as far as it was read: TGCGCCAGCAGCCAAGTATCCCTCTCTGGAAACACC. Amino acid sequence: CASSQVSLSGNT. The full CDR3 reads CASSQVSLSGNTIYF.

As to this clone: From the germline J gene comes the end of the CDR3, since the read stops 3 residues before it. The chain employs TRBV7-8 and TRBJ2-7; possible D gene TRBD2, 5 bases. Germline V gene lookup returns CDR1 SGHVS and CDR2 FQNEAQ. The CDR3 contains 14 residues. Trimming pared 0 bases from V and 4 bases from J, leaving 10 bases between. CDR3 sequence: CASSLASANYEQYF. The CDR3 bases that were read are TGTGCCAGCAGCTTAGCTAGCGCGAATTACGAG.

With regard to this clone: The read falls 3 residues short of the CDR3 end, and the missing part is taken from the germline J gene. This chain joins TRBV6-2 or TRBV6-3 and TRBJ1-4, with 7 bases fitting TRBD1. Germline CDR1 MNHEY, CDR2 SVGEGT. This CDR3 has 13 residues. Partial CDR3 DNA: TGTGCCACCAACAGGGGAGGCAATTCACCA. The encoded protein is CATNRGGNSP. In full, the CDR3 reads CATNRGGNSPLFF.

On this clone: With the read ending 3 residues before the CDR3 end, the germline J gene is used to fill in that end. The chain recombines TRBV20-1 with TRBJ2-7; TRBD1 matches 7 bases. CDR1 is DFQATT and CDR2 is SNEGSKA in the germline V gene (reference sequence). CDR3 length equals 15 residues. The trim removed 0 bases at V and 2 bases at J, leaving 7 bases unmatched. The CDR3 protein is CSARDIVRGTYEQYF. The DNA read from the CDR3 is TGCAGTGCTAGAGATATTGTCAGGGGGACCTACGAG.

Turning to this clone: The read ends 3 residues before the CDR3 terminus; that terminus is restored from the germline J gene. This rearrangement joins TRBV20-1 to TRBJ2-1; 7 nucleotides agree with TRBD2. This CDR3 is 14 amino acids long. Germline-derived CDR1 and CDR2 are DFQATT and SNEGSKA (reference sequence). The V segment lost 4 bases and the J segment 5 bases; nucleotides outside the gene matches: 8. The CDR3 loop reads CSATESGANNEQFF. The sequenced CDR3 bases are TGCAGTGCTACCGAGAGCGGGGCTAACAATGAG.